One TCR beta chain is described in this entry. This sample stems from a study of blood T cell repertoires in COVID-19. Across the study: There were acute and convalescent COVID-19 samples, and they came from the United States, Italy and Spain. The cDNA or gDNA used as material had been derived from T cells, B-cell-depleted T cells, or PBMCs.

The CDR3 consists of 17 residues. Germline loops: CDR1 SGHTA, CDR2 FQGNSA. V shed 5 bases, J shed 0 bases, and the junction held 8 bases outside the gene matches. Authors' analysis steps: Estimation of nucleated cell counts was performed using reference gene primer amplification. TCRdb's table, derived via immunoSEQ multiplex PCR, lists solely in-frame clones and lacks some. Clone size and V and J calls were adopted from that table, with D and trimming inferred from the DNA. The repertoire has approximately 220,000 clones, 65% to 85% of them found once; the top ten carry around 27%. The sequence was obtained from a man in his forties with acute or convalescent COVID-19. Sequencing was done on a sample of peripheral blood. The rearrangement uses TRBV7-2 and TRBJ1-5, with 9 bases identical to TRBD1. CDR3 in DNA: TGTGCCAGCAGCAGGGGACAGGGAAGATATAGCAATCAGCCCCAGCATTTT. Protein product: CASSRGQGRYSNQPQHF. The full variable domain, with the rest looked up from reference TRBV7-2 and TRBJ1-5, is GAGVSQSPSNKVTEKGKDVELRCDPISGHTALYWYRQSLGQGLEFLIYFQGNSAPDKSGLPSDRFSAERTGGSVSTLTIQRTQQEDSAVYLCASSRGQGRYSNQPQHFGDGTRLSIL.